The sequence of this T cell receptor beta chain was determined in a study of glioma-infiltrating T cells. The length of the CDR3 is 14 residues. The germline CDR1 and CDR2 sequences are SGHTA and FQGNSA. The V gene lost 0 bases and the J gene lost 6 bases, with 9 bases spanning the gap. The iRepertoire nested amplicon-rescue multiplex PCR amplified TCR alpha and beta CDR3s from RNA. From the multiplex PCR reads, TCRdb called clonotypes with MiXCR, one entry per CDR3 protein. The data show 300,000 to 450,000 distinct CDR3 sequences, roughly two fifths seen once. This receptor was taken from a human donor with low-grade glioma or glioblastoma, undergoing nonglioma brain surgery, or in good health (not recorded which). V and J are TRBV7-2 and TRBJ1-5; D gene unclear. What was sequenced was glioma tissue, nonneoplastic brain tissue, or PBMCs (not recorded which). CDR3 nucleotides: TGTGCCAGCAGCTTAGCGCAAGGAGGTCAGCCCCAGCATTTT. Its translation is CASSLAQGGQPQHF.